The TCR beta chain described here comes from a study of T cells in localized non-small cell lung cancer. Overall study findings and caveats: Researchers found a median approximately 50 of the top 100 tumor clones in adjacent lung.

CDR3 length: 15 amino acids. The germline gives CDR1 SGHTA, CDR2 FQGNSA. Trimming took off 5 bases at V and 5 bases at J, with 15 bases between the two ends. About this clone: The target antigen is unknown.

Using immunoSEQ multiplex PCR, the repertoire was profiled, and TCRdb retains in-frame clones only, with some absent. The sample gives around 91,000 clones, approximately 90% of which show up once; about 16% is in the top ten. The material was peripheral blood, obtained before any cancer treatment. This receptor was identified in a man aged 35-69 years with stage I squamous cell lung carcinoma. The V call is TRBV7-2, the J call TRBJ2-2; D is unclear. The CDR3 DNA reads as TGTGCCAGCAGCCCCCTAAGATGGGCGACCGGGGAGCTGTTTTTT. Translation: CASSPLRWATGELFF.